One sample yielded the 24 T cell receptor beta chains listed below, sequenced in a study of T cell repertoires in cytomegalovirus infection. What these receptors recognize is not known. TCRdb re-called the reads through MiXCR, storing one row per CDR3 protein. The sample lists some 320,000 distinct CDR3 sequences, about 29% occurring once. This material consisted of cultured PBMCs, taken from culture after CMV antigen stimulation. The receptors here all came from a human donor in good health (CMV status not recorded). Some clones in this sample may be carry-over from other donors' samples.

The V call is TRBV10-3, the J call TRBJ1-5, with TRBD1 identical over 8 bases. CDR1 and CDR2 from the germline V gene are ENHRY and SYGVKD. CDR3 size: 16 residues. With V trimmed by 3 bases and J by 6 bases, 10 bases remained unmatched. CDR3 bases: TGTGCCATCAGTGACCCGCCTCAGGGGGCCAGTCAGCCCCAGCATTTT. Translation: CAISDPPQGASQPQHF.

This clonotype was recorded a few times. This sequence joins TRBV7-9 and TRBJ2-1; TRBD2 is a possible D gene (6 bases). Trimming removed 4 bases from V and 1 base from J, with 14 bases in between. The CDR3 is 16 amino acids. Germline V lookup: CDR1 SEHNR, CDR2 FQNEAQ (reference sequence). CDR3 sequence reads: CASSSNLGRSYNEQFF. The CDR3, as DNA: TGTGCCAGCAGCTCAAATCTTGGGAGGTCCTACAATGAGCAGTTCTTC.

V and J are TRBV27 and TRBJ1-2; D possibly corresponds to TRBD1 (6 bases). The germline V gene encodes CDR1 MNHEY and CDR2 SMNVEV (reference sequence). The V end lost 3 bases, the J end lost 4 bases, and 9 bases lay between the germline ends. CDR3 length equals 13 residues. The DNA of the CDR3 is TGTGCCAGCAGTTTCGGGGGCGTCTATGGCTACACCTTC. Translating it yields CASSFGGVYGYTF.

This clonotype was seen a few times. The chain is built from TRBV7-8 and TRBJ2-1, with 7 bases fitting TRBD1. The J segment lost 5 bases and the V segment lost 6 bases, leaving 7 bases of the junction unmatched. Germline lookup yields CDR1 SGHVS and CDR2 FQNEAQ. The CDR3 has 14 residues. CDR3 coding DNA: TGTGCCAGCAGGTTTAGGACAGGCAACAATGAGCAGTTCTTC. This gives the protein CASRFRTGNNEQFF.

In this sample, this clonotype turned up a few times. V and J are TRBV28 and TRBJ1-3; D might be TRBD1 (5 bases). The CDR3 loop spans 14 amino acids. The germline gives CDR1 MDHEN, CDR2 SYDVKM. The V and J ends lost 8 bases and 0 bases respectively, with 11 bases between them. The CDR3 sequence is CASRYQGSGNTIYF. The CDR3 nucleotides read TGTGCCAGCCGCTACCAGGGCTCTGGAAACACCATATATTTT.

On this clonotype itself: This may stem from a read error, because a much larger clone lies one nucleotide away. V and J are TRBV7-2 and TRBJ1-6; a weak D match, TRBD1 (5 bases). The CDR3 loop spans 14 amino acids. Germline V gene data show CDR1 as SGHTA and CDR2 as FQGNSA. With 5 bases removed from V and 8 bases from J, the gap between germline ends came to 13 bases. The chain's CDR3 is CASSHGANYSPLHF. In DNA, the CDR3 is TGTGCCAGCAGCCATGGGGCTAACTATTCACCCCTCCACTTT.

The rearrangement uses TRBV6-2 or TRBV6-3 and TRBJ1-3; D unclear. CDR1 and CDR2 from the germline V gene are MNHEY and SVGEGT. Deletions cut 4 bases from V and 0 bases from J, with 10 bases between. This CDR3 region has 15 residues. The CDR3 loop reads CASSSRPHSGNTIYF. The CDR3 DNA sequence: TGTGCCAGCAGTTCCCGACCACACTCTGGAAACACCATATATTTT.

In its sample, this clonotype was seen a few times. The genes are TRBV7-2 and TRBJ2-7, with D tentatively TRBD1 (6 bases). The V gene's germline CDR1 is SGHTA and CDR2 FQGNSA. This CDR3 is built from 11 residues. The V end was cut by 7 bases, the J end by 6 bases, with 10 bases between. The CDR3 spells CASTRGGEQYF. The CDR3 DNA sequence: TGTGCCAGCACGCGAGGGGGCGAGCAGTACTTC.

This clonotype appeared a few times. The chain combines TRBV20-1 with TRBJ2-7; possibly TRBD2 for D (7 bases). Germline CDR1 reads DFQATT; CDR2 reads SNEGSKA (reference sequence). The CDR3 loop spans 14 amino acids. V was cut by 3 bases and J by 2 bases, with 14 bases left in between. The chain's CDR3 is CSASKAGAPYEQYF. Here the CDR3 DNA reads TGCAGTGCTAGTAAGGCGGGGGCACCCTACGAGCAGTACTTC.

This CDR3 is CASNGRDNQPQHF. CDR3 sequence (DNA): TGTGCCAGCAATGGAAGGGACAATCAGCCCCAGCATTTT. The genes are TRBV2 and TRBJ1-5; D is unresolved. The germline CDR1 and CDR2 sequences are SNHLY and FYNNEI. This CDR3 has 13 residues. With 7 bases removed from V and 3 bases from J, the gap between germline ends came to 10 bases.

This clonotype was seen at least ten times. V and J are TRBV7-9 and TRBJ2-3, with D possibly TRBD1 on 5 matching bases. This CDR3 contains 16 residues. V dropped 5 bases and J dropped 0 bases, with 15 bases sitting between them. The germline gives CDR1 SEHNR, CDR2 FQNEAQ (reference sequence). The CDR3, as DNA: TGTGCCAGCAGCCGGTTGGTGGGGCACAGCACAGATACGCAGTATTTT. Translating it yields CASSRLVGHSTDTQYF.

The chain joins TRBV13 to TRBJ2-7; a weak D match, TRBD2 (6 bases). V was clipped by 5 bases and J by 2 bases, with 25 bases between them. This CDR3 contains 18 residues. CDR1 PRHDT and CDR2 FYEKMQ come from the germline V gene (reference sequence). The CDR3 loop reads CASSHTYDRGSSAYEQYF. CDR3 DNA sequence: TGTGCCAGCAGCCATACCTATGACCGGGGGTCCTCCGCCTACGAGCAGTACTTC.

This clonotype was detected only once. V is TRBV7-9 and J is TRBJ2-3; 8 nucleotides align to TRBD2. Germline loops: CDR1 SEHNR, CDR2 FQNEAQ (reference sequence). J gave up 5 bases and V 5 bases, and 12 bases lay outside the gene matches. The CDR3 length is 16 residues. The CDR3 region has the DNA TGTGCCAGCAGCCGACTTAGCGGGGCTCGGGGAGATACGCAGTATTTT. Its translation is CASSRLSGARGDTQYF.

This clonotype was counted between two and nine times. V usage is TRBV11-2 and J usage is TRBJ2-1; D call uncertain. Trimming removed 6 bases from V and 5 bases from J, with 17 bases in between. The V gene's germline CDR1 is SGHAT and CDR2 FQNNGV. CDR3 length: 15 amino acids. CDR3 bases: TGTGCCAGCAGGGAAGCTGGTCGAATGAACAATGAGCAGTTCTTC. Its translation: CASREAGRMNNEQFF.

This sequence joins TRBV12-3 or TRBV12-4 and TRBJ2-1; 10 bases align to TRBD2. This CDR3 contains 15 residues. With V trimmed by 3 bases and J by 9 bases, 8 bases remained unmatched. CDR3 bases: TGTGCCAGCAGTTTGGAGCGGGGGGGCCACGTTGAGCAGTTCTTC. Protein sequence: CASSLERGGHVEQFF.

The chain joins TRBV7-2 to TRBJ2-3, with 11 bases aligning to TRBD2. From germline, CDR1 is SGHTA and CDR2 FQGNSA. This CDR3 comprises 16 residues. V gave up 5 bases and J gave up 6 bases; unmatched junction bases: 10. DNA of the CDR3: TGTGCCAGCAGCCCGAGGCGGCTAGCGGGAGGTGATACGCAGTATTTT. This sequence encodes CASSPRRLAGGDTQYF.

This clonotype appeared many times. At one end the junction does not follow the germline gene, possibly because of a read error. The rearrangement joins TRBV5-1 to TRBJ2-1, with 11 bases identical to TRBD2. The germline V gene has CDR1 SGHRS and CDR2 YFSETQ. The CDR3 is made up of 15 amino acids. The CDR3 DNA reads TGTGCCAGCAGCCCCGGGACTAGCGGTTACAATGAGCAGTTCTTC. This codes for CASSPGTSGYNEQFF.

This chain links TRBV7-9 with TRBJ2-1; no clear D. The CDR3 is 10 residues long. Trimming cost V 7 bases and J 12 bases, with 10 bases left between them. From germline, CDR1 is SEHNR and CDR2 FQNEAQ (reference sequence). The CDR3: CASNKRGQFF. CDR3 nucleotide sequence: TGTGCCAGCAACAAGCGCGGGCAGTTCTTC.

The J gene is TRBJ2-1, the V gene TRBV7-2, with 11 positions matching TRBD2. This CDR3 is 15 amino acids long. Germline V lookup: CDR1 SGHTA, CDR2 FQGNSA. The V and J ends lost 1 base and 10 bases, in that order; junction bases with no gene match: 6. CDR3 nucleotide sequence: TGTGCCAGCAGCTTAGGGGGCCGACTAGCGGGAGAGCAGTTCTTC. This sequence encodes CASSLGGRLAGEQFF.

This clonotype was found many times. The chain combines TRBV20-1 with TRBJ1-3; a weak D match, TRBD1 (6 bases). CDR1 and CDR2 from the germline V gene are DFQATT and SNEGSKA (reference sequence). This CDR3 has 15 amino acids. Trimming left V 2 bases short and J 3 bases short, with 14 bases between. CDR3 sequence: CSARNQGGNGNTIYF. The CDR3 DNA follows: TGCAGTGCTAGAAATCAAGGGGGAAATGGAAACACCATATATTTT.

This clonotype was seen a handful of times. The chain carries TRBV6-6 and TRBJ1-5, with 7 bases fitting TRBD1. V gave up 0 bases and J gave up 2 bases; unmatched junction bases: 1. Per the germline V gene, CDR1 is MNHNY and CDR2 is SVGAGI (reference sequence). The CDR3 is 15 residues long. The CDR3 loop is CASSYSGQGNQPQHF. Here the CDR3 DNA reads TGTGCCAGCAGTTACTCAGGACAGGGCAATCAGCCCCAGCATTTT.

This sequence joins TRBV4-2 and TRBJ1-4; 9 bases fit TRBD1. The V and J ends lost 1 base and 8 bases, in that order; junction bases with no gene match: 5. The CDR3 totals 15 residues. CDR1 and CDR2 from the germline V gene are LGHNA and YNFKEQ. The CDR3 region is CASSQGDRDGEKLFF. Written as DNA, the CDR3 is TGTGCCAGCAGCCAAGGGGACAGGGATGGAGAAAAACTGTTTTTT.

V is TRBV19 and J is TRBJ2-3; 12 bases are shared with TRBD2. After removal of 4 bases from V and 7 bases from J, the junction contained 6 bases not matched to a gene. This CDR3 region has 15 residues. Germline CDR1 is LNHDA and CDR2 is SQIVND (reference sequence). CDR3 sequence (DNA): TGTGCCAGTAGTACTACTAGCGGGGGGAGGTATACGCAGTATTTT. It yields the protein CASSTTSGGRYTQYF.

This clonotype was detected only a few times. CDR3 coding DNA: TGTGCCACCCAACCGGGCAGTAACTATGGCTACACCTTC. Protein: CATQPGSNYGYTF. The V and J genes are TRBV6-1 and TRBJ1-2; no reliable D call. V lost 10 bases to trimming and J lost 1 base, with 13 bases between them. The CDR3 has 13 amino acids. Germline CDR1 MNHNS, CDR2 SASEGT.